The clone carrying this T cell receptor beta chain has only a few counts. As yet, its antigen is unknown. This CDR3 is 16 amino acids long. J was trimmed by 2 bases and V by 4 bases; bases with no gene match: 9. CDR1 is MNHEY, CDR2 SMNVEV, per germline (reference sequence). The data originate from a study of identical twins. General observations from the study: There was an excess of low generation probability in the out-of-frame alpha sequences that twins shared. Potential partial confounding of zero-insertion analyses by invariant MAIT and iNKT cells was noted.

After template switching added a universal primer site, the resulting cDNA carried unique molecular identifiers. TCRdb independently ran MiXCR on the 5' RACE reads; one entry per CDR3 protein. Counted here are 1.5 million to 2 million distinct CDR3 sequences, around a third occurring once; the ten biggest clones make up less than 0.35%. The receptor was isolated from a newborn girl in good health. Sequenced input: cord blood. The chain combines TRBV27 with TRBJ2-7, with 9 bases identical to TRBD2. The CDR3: CASSYASGATPYEQYF. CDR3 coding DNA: TGTGCCAGCAGTTATGCTAGCGGGGCAACCCCCTACGAGCAGTACTTC.